This T cell receptor (beta chain) was captured by sequencing in a study of T cells in tuberculosis. CDR3 length equals 15 residues. The germline V and J ends were trimmed by 3 bases and 2 bases, with 14 bases remaining between them. Germline V gene data show CDR1 as LGHNA and CDR2 as YSLEER. The repertoire was sequenced with immunoSEQ multiplex PCR; TCRdb's copy has only in-frame clones and lacks some. The sample records 20,000 to 25,000 clones, approximately 90% being singletons. This clone has only one observation. V usage is TRBV4-3 and J usage is TRBJ2-7; tentative D call: TRBD1 (6 bases). The sequenced material came from PBMCs. This TCR derives from a donor between 10 and 35 years old with latent tuberculosis or without tuberculosis infection. Some clones in this sample may be carry-over from other donors' samples. The chain's CDR3 is CASSHTRDTTYEQYF. The CDR3 DNA is TGCGCCAGCAGCCATACACGGGACACCACCTACGAGCAGTACTTC.